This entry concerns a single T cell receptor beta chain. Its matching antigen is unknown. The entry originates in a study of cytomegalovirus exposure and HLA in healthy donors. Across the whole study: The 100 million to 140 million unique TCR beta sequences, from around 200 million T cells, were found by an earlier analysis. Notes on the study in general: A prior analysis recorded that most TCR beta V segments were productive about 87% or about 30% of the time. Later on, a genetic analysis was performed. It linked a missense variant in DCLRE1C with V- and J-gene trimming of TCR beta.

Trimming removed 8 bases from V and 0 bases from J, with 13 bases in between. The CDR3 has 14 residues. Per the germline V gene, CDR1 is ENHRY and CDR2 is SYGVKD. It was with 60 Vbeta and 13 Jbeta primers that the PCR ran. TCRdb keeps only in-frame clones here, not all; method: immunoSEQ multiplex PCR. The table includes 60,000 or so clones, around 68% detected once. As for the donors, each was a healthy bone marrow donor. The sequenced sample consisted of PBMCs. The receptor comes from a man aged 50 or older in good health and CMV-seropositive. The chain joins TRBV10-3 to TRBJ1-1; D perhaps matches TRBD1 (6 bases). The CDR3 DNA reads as TGTGCCATCGGTCCAGGGGAAATGAACACTGAAGCTTTCTTT. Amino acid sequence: CAIGPGEMNTEAFF.